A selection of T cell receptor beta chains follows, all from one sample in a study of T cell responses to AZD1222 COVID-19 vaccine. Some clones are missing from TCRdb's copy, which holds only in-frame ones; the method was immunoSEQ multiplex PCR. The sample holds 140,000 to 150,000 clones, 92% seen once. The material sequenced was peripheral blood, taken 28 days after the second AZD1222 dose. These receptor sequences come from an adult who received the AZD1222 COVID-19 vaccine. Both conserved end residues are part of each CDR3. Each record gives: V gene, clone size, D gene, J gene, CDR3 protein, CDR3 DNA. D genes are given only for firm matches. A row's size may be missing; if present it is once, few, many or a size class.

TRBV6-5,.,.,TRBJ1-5,CASSYGGGNQPQHF,TGTGCCAGCAGTTATGGGGGGGGGAATCAGCCCCAGCATTTT
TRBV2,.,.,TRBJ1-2,CASSVQRLGYTF,TGTGCCAGCAGTGTTCAGAGATTGGGCTACACCTTC
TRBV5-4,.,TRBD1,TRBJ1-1,CASSLPGQGGTEAFF,TGTGCCAGCAGCTTGCCTGGACAGGGCGGAACTGAAGCTTTCTTT
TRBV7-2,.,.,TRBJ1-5,CASSLGTQPQHF,TGTGCCAGCAGCTTAGGAACGCAGCCCCAGCATTTT
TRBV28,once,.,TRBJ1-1,CASSPRRMNTEAFF,TGTGCCAGCAGTCCCCGCAGGATGAACACTGAAGCTTTCTTT
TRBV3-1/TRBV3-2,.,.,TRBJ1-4,CASSQEAGQIGLFF,TGTGCCAGCAGCCAAGAAGCCGGACAAATTGGACTGTTTTTT
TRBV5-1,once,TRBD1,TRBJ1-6,CASRYDRANSPLHF,TGCGCCAGCAGGTACGACAGGGCAAATTCACCCCTCCACTTT
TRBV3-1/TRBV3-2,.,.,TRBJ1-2,CASSRPGWDYGYTF,TGTGCCAGCAGCCGGCCTGGGTGGGACTATGGCTACACCTTC
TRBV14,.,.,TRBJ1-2,CASSQKIGPSPGYTF,TGTGCCAGCAGCCAAAAGATCGGGCCGAGCCCTGGCTACACCTTC
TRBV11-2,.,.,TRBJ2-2,CASSFISGELFF,TGTGCCAGCAGCTTCATTTCTGGGGAGCTGTTTTTT
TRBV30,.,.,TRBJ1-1,CAWNLAGSSQAFF,TGTGCCTGGAATTTAGCGGGATCCTCACAAGCTTTCTTT
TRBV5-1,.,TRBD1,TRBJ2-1,CASSPWTGPANEQFF,TGCGCCAGCAGCCCCTGGACAGGGCCCGCCAATGAGCAGTTCTTC
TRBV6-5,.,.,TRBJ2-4,CASSKIAKNIQYF,TGTGCCAGCAGTAAAATAGCCAAAAACATTCAGTACTTC
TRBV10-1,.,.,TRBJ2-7,CASSEGGPGSTYEQYF,TGCGCCAGCAGTGAGGGCGGCCCAGGGTCTACCTACGAGCAGTACTTC
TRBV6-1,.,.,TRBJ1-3,CASSESGQRSGNTIYF,TGTGCCAGCAGTGAAAGCGGACAACGCTCTGGAAACACCATATATTTT
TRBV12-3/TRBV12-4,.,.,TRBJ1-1,CASRENTEAFF,TGTGCCAGCAGGGAGAACACTGAAGCTTTCTTT
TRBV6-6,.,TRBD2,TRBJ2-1,CASRPGTRGNEQFF,TGTGCCAGCAGGCCCGGGACTAGAGGCAATGAGCAGTTCTTC
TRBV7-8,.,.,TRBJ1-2,CASSLAQQGRGYTF,TGTGCCAGCAGCTTAGCCCAACAGGGACGGGGCTACACCTTC
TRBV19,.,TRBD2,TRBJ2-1,CASATSGSSNEQFF,TGTGCCAGTGCGACTAGCGGGAGTAGCAATGAGCAGTTCTTC
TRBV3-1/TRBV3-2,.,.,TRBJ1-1,CASSQGGGSEAFF,TGTGCCAGCAGCCAAGGAGGAGGGTCTGAAGCTTTCTTT
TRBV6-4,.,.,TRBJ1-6,CASSEFLAVNSPLHF,TGTGCCAGCAGTGAATTCCTAGCCGTCAATTCACCCCTCCACTTT
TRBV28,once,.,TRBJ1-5,CASSKGRNQPQHF,TGTGCCAGCAGCAAGGGACGCAATCAGCCCCAGCATTTT
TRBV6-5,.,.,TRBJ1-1,CASSYALFDTEAFF,TGTGCCAGCAGTTACGCCTTATTTGACACTGAAGCTTTCTTT
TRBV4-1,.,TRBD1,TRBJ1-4,CASSSQGTNEKLFF,TGCGCCAGCAGCTCACAGGGGACTAATGAAAAACTGTTTTTT
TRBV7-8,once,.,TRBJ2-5,CASSLGGPGTAPGTQYF,TGTGCCAGCAGCTTAGGTGGTCCGGGGACGGCGCCGGGGACCCAGTACTTC
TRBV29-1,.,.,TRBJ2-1,CSVDIQSYNEQFF,TGCAGCGTTGACATCCAGAGTTACAATGAGCAGTTCTTC
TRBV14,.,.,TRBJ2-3,CASSRDSYTQYF,TGTGCCAGCAGCAGGGACTCCTATACGCAGTATTTT
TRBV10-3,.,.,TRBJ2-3,CAISEGDSDTQYF,TGTGCCATCAGTGAGGGAGACTCAGATACGCAGTATTTT
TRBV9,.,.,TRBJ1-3,CASSVGRLSGNTIYF,TGTGCCAGCAGCGTAGGCCGGTTATCTGGAAACACCATATATTTT
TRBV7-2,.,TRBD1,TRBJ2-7,CASSRGLGEQYF,TGTGCCAGCAGCAGGGGGCTGGGCGAGCAGTACTTC
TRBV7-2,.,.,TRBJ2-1,CASSLVSRGNEQFF,TGTGCCAGCAGCTTAGTTTCTAGGGGCAATGAGCAGTTCTTC
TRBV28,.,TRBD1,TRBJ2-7,CASKRQGRPSYEQYF,TGTGCCAGCAAGCGACAGGGAAGGCCCTCCTACGAGCAGTACTTC
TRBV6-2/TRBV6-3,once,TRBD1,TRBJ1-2,CASSYPGQGRTNYGYTF,TGTGCCAGCAGTTACCCCGGACAGGGGCGAACTAACTATGGCTACACCTTC
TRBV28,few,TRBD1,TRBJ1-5,CASSLQGAYQPQHF,TGTGCCAGCAGTTTACAGGGGGCCTATCAGCCCCAGCATTTT
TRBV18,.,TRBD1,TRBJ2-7,CASSPPQGAIYEQYF,TGTGCCAGCTCACCACCGCAGGGGGCGATCTACGAGCAGTACTTC
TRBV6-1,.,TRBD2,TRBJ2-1,CASSEVAGVTYNEQFF,TGTGCCAGCAGTGAAGTGGCGGGAGTGACCTACAATGAGCAGTTCTTC
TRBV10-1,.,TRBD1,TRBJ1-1,CASSETGAGTEAFF,TGCGCCAGCAGTGAGACAGGGGCCGGTACTGAAGCTTTCTTT
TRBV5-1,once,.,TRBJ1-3,CASSYALITGSYSGNTIYF,TGCGCCAGCAGCTACGCCCTAATTACGGGGTCTTACTCTGGAAACACCATATATTTT
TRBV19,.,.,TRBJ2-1,CASSILAYDNEQFF,TGTGCCAGTAGTATACTAGCGTACGACAATGAGCAGTTCTTC
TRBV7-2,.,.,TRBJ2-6,CASSLDRVGANVLTF,TGTGCCAGCAGCTTAGACAGGGTCGGGGCCAACGTCCTGACTTTC
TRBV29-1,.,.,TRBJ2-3,CSVGDGTDTQYF,TGCAGCGTTGGAGATGGCACAGATACGCAGTATTTT
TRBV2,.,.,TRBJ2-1,CASRARDGHYNEQFF,TGTGCCAGCAGGGCGAGGGACGGTCACTACAATGAGCAGTTCTTC
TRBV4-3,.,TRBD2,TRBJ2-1,CASSQDILAAWEQFF,TGCGCCAGCAGCCAAGATATCCTAGCGGCATGGGAGCAGTTCTTC
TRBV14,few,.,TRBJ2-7,CASSKPGTDSYEQYF,TGTGCCAGCAGCAAACCCGGGACGGACTCCTACGAGCAGTACTTC
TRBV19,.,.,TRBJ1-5,CASSKTESNQPQHF,TGTGCCAGTAGTAAGACAGAAAGCAATCAGCCCCAGCATTTT
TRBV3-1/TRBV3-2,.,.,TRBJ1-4,CASSQVGFGGKLFF,TGTGCCAGCAGCCAAGTAGGCTTCGGAGGAAAACTGTTTTTT
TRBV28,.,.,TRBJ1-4,CASSLGGGGYTNEKLFF,TGTGCCAGCAGTTTAGGCGGAGGCGGGTACACTAATGAAAAACTGTTTTTT
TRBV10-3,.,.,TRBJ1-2,CAISESGEYGYTF,TGTGCCATCAGTGAGTCCGGTGAATATGGCTACACCTTC
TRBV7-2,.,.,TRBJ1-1,CASSSFGVMNTEAFF,TGTGCCAGCAGCTCCTTTGGGGTCATGAACACTGAAGCTTTCTTT
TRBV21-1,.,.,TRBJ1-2,CASSKVQGDGYTF,TGTGCCAGCAGCAAAGTACAGGGCGATGGCTACACCTTC
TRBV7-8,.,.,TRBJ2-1,CASSWWWPNNEQFF,TGTGCCAGCAGCTGGTGGTGGCCGAACAATGAGCAGTTCTTC
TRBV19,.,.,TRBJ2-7,CASSPRGLDYEQYF,TGTGCCAGTAGTCCTCGGGGGCTTGACTACGAGCAGTACTTC
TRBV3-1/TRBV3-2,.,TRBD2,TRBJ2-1,CASSQGTSINEQFF,TGTGCCAGCAGCCAAGGGACTAGCATCAATGAGCAGTTCTTC
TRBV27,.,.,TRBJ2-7,CASSLVTGRF,TGTGCCAGCAGTTTAGTCACGGGTAGGTTC